This is a list of T cell receptor beta chains from one sample in a study of T-cell memory formation after mild COVID-19. MiXCR, applied by TCRdb to the 5' RACE reads, yields one record per CDR3 protein. The sample has approximately 300,000 distinct CDR3 sequences; roughly 8.2% are singletons. The specimen was PBMCs or a T cell subset sorted from them (not recorded which). These receptors originate from a man younger than 35 who had mild COVID-19 (a few samples of this study predate the infection). Cell type and time point are not known. Both conserved end residues are part of each CDR3. The order of the fields is D gene, clone size, J gene, V gene, CDR3 DNA, CDR3 protein. A D gene is named only where the DNA matches it firmly. The size field is filled for only some rows; it gives once, few, many or a size class.

>TRBD1|NA|TRBJ2-1|TRBV9
TGTGCCAGCAGCGCAACAGGACAGGGGGCCAATGAGCAGTTCTTC
CASSATGQGANEQFF
>NA|many|TRBJ2-7|TRBV10-3
TGTGCCATCAGACGCTCAAGGGACGAACCCTACGAGCAGTACTTC
CAIRRSRDEPYEQYF
>TRBD2|few|TRBJ2-3|TRBV9
TGTGCCAGCAGCGTAGGAGCGGGGGGCCTCAACACAGATACGCAGTATTTT
CASSVGAGGLNTDTQYF
>NA|NA|TRBJ1-5|TRBV5-1
TGCGCCAGCCGGTATTCGGACGGGGGAAACAATCAGCCCCAGCATTTT
CASRYSDGGNNQPQHF
>TRBD2|NA|TRBJ2-1|TRBV25-1
TGTGCCAGCAGTGAGGGGGGGGGTAGGAATGAGCAGTTCTTC
CASSEGGGRNEQFF
>NA|many|TRBJ2-5|TRBV7-6
TGTGCCAGCAGCTCTGCCGGGACAAGGGAGACCCAGTACTTC
CASSSAGTRETQYF
>TRBD1|few|TRBJ1-5|TRBV20-1
TGCAGTGCTAGAACTCCAGGGGGGGGCAATCAGCCCCAGCATTTT
CSARTPGGGNQPQHF
>TRBD1|many|TRBJ2-7|TRBV5-1
TGCGCCAGCAGCTGGGACAGCTCCTACGAGCAGTACTTC
CASSWDSSYEQYF
>NA|NA|TRBJ1-2|TRBV12-3/TRBV12-4
TGTGCCAGCAGGCCTGGTGGACGCGGCTACACCTTC
CASRPGGRGYTF
>NA|NA|TRBJ2-2|TRBV4-2
TGTGCCAGCAGCCTTCTGGGGTCTGGCTTTCGTACCGGGGAGCTGTTTTTT
CASSLLGSGFRTGELFF
>NA|few|TRBJ1-2|TRBV4-1
TGCGCCAGCAGCCGCATCTCCAGGGGACTCTATGGCTACACCTTC
CASSRISRGLYGYTF
>NA|few|TRBJ2-7|TRBV7-6
TGTGCCAGCAGCTCGAAAGGGACCGCAGACTACGAGCAGTACTTC
CASSSKGTADYEQYF
>NA|few|TRBJ2-2|TRBV6-5
TGTGCCAGCTCTCTGGTACCGAACACCGGGGAGCTGTTTTTT
CASSLVPNTGELFF
>TRBD1|NA|TRBJ1-1|TRBV3-1
TGTGCCAGCAGGACAGGGGACACTGAAGCTTTCTTT
CASRTGDTEAFF
>NA|NA|TRBJ2-7|TRBV11-2
TGTGCCAGCAGCTTTTCAAGAACCACCTACGAGCAGTACTTC
CASSFSRTTYEQYF
>TRBD1|NA|TRBJ2-3|TRBV5-1
TGCGCCAGCTGCCACAGGGGGCTCACAGATACGCAGTATTTT
CASCHRGLTDTQYF
>NA|NA|TRBJ1-2|TRBV2
TGTGCCAGCAGTGAAGAGGGGGGCTACTATGGCTACACCTTC
CASSEEGGYYGYTF
>NA|many|TRBJ1-1|TRBV20-1
TGCAGTGCTAGAGACCAACTTGAAGCTTTCTTT
CSARDQLEAFF
>TRBD2|few|TRBJ2-5|TRBV4-3
TGCGCCAGCAGCCAAGGATGGGGGGGAGAGACCCAGTACTTC
CASSQGWGGETQYF
>NA|NA|TRBJ2-2|TRBV25-1
TGTGCCAGCAGTGATCTACAGGGCCCTAGGACCGGGGAGCTGTTTTTT
CASSDLQGPRTGELFF
>TRBD1|few|TRBJ2-2|TRBV4-3
TGCGCCAGCAGCCAACAGGGGGCGGATAACACCGGGGAGCTGTTTTTT
CASSQQGADNTGELFF
>NA|few|TRBJ1-1|TRBV15
TGTGCCACCAGCAGAGATCTCATGGACACTGAAGCTTTCTTT
CATSRDLMDTEAFF
>NA|few|TRBJ2-7|TRBV6-5
TGTGCCAGCAGTTACTCGGTAAGGGGAGAGCAGTACTTC
CASSYSVRGEQYF
>TRBD1|many|TRBJ1-1|TRBV12-3/TRBV12-4
TGTGCCAGCAGGGGCACAGGGGTCTCTGAAGCTTTCTTT
CASRGTGVSEAFF
>NA|NA|TRBJ1-1|TRBV4-3
TGCGCCAGCAGCCAAGATCTTCGGGGGCCTGAAGCTTTCTTT
CASSQDLRGPEAFF
>NA|many|TRBJ2-5|TRBV7-2
TGTGCCAGCAGCTCCACCGGAGGCTTAGAGACCCAGTACTTC
CASSSTGGLETQYF
>NA|NA|TRBJ2-2|TRBV7-9
TGTGCCAGCAGCTCGGAGGCCGCGGAGAACACCGGGGAGCTGTTTTTT
CASSSEAAENTGELFF
>NA|NA|TRBJ1-5|TRBV2
TGTGCCAGCAGTAGGGCGCCCGGGCCCAATCAGCCCCAGCATTTT
CASSRAPGPNQPQHF
>NA|few|TRBJ1-2|TRBV7-9
TGTGCCAGCAGTCCCATGACGGACTATGGCTACACCTTC
CASSPMTDYGYTF
>NA|few|TRBJ1-1|TRBV7-6
TGTGCCAGCAGCTTAGGGACAAGGATTGGGAATACTGAAGCTTTCTTT
CASSLGTRIGNTEAFF
>TRBD2|few|TRBJ2-3|TRBV12-3/TRBV12-4
TGTGCCAGCAGTTTCGGCCAGCGGGGAACAGATACGCAGTATTTT
CASSFGQRGTDTQYF
>TRBD1|NA|TRBJ1-6|TRBV7-2
TGTGCCAGCAGCTATGGACAGGTGGTGAATAATTCACCCCTCCACTTT
CASSYGQVVNNSPLHF